A selection of T cell receptor beta chains follows, all from one sample in a study of blood T cell repertoires in COVID-19. Measured with immunoSEQ multiplex PCR; TCRdb has only the in-frame clones, and not every one. The table includes about 250,000 clones, less than 90% detected once. Sequencing was performed on PBMCs or T cells enriched from blood (not recorded which). Source of these receptors: a woman in her fifties or sixties who had recovered from COVID-19. The CDR3 runs from the conserved cysteine through the conserved F or W. Fields, in order: V gene, D gene, J gene, CDR3 protein, CDR3 DNA. A D gene is named only where the DNA matches it firmly.

>TRBV28|-|TRBJ2-3
CASINQGLLTDTQYF
TGTGCCAGCATAAACCAGGGGTTGCTCACAGATACGCAGTATTTT
>TRBV28|TRBD1|TRBJ1-2
CASSGTGGDYGYTF
TGTGCCAGCAGTGGGACAGGGGGGGACTATGGCTACACCTTC
>TRBV30|TRBD2|TRBJ2-2
CAWGGSAIGELFF
TGTGCCTGGGGCGGGAGTGCGATCGGGGAGCTGTTTTTT
>TRBV11-2|-|TRBJ2-2
CASSLALAGFAGELFF
TGTGCCAGCAGCTTAGCGTTGGCGGGGTTCGCCGGGGAGCTGTTTTTT
>TRBV4-1|-|TRBJ1-1
CASSQERGSTEAFF
TGCGCCAGCAGCCAAGAAAGGGGGAGTACTGAAGCTTTCTTT
>TRBV28|TRBD2|TRBJ2-3
CASSLTSGREGDTQYF
TGTGCCAGCAGTTTAACTAGCGGGAGGGAAGGAGATACGCAGTATTTT
>TRBV7-2|-|TRBJ1-5
CASSLAPGQQHF
TGTGCCAGCAGCTTAGCGCCGGGACAACAGCATTTT
>TRBV5-4|TRBD1|TRBJ1-4
CASSQGFNEKLFF
TGTGCCAGCTCACAGGGGTTTAATGAAAAACTGTTTTTT
>TRBV11-2|-|TRBJ2-1
CASSLAFPGNEQFF
TGTGCCAGCAGCTTAGCATTCCCAGGGAATGAGCAGTTCTTC
>TRBV28|TRBD1|TRBJ1-3
CASSGQGAGNTIYF
TGTGCCAGCAGCGGACAGGGGGCGGGAAACACCATATATTTT
>TRBV12-5|-|TRBJ2-1
CASGPPLGNEQFF
TGTGCTAGTGGTCCCCCACTCGGCAATGAGCAGTTCTTC
>TRBV7-2|-|TRBJ1-5
CASSLATQQPQHF
TGTGCCAGCAGCTTAGCGACTCAACAGCCCCAGCATTTT
>TRBV5-1|-|TRBJ2-1
CASSAQTGRNEQFF
TGCGCCAGCAGCGCCCAGACAGGGAGGAATGAGCAGTTCTTC
>TRBV7-9|-|TRBJ2-1
CASSSRLENEQFF
TGTGCCAGCAGCTCCCGACTAGAAAATGAGCAGTTCTTC
>TRBV11-3|-|TRBJ1-1
CASSRTRDTEAFF
TGTGCCAGCAGCCGAACTAGGGACACTGAAGCTTTCTTT
>TRBV5-4|TRBD1|TRBJ1-2
CASSLGDRGHGYTF
TGTGCCAGCAGCTTGGGGGACAGGGGGCATGGCTACACCTTC
>TRBV4-2|-|TRBJ1-2
CASSQVGRTDEHYGYTF
TGTGCCAGCAGCCAAGTGGGCCGGACAGACGAACACTATGGCTACACCTTC
>TRBV11-2|-|TRBJ2-5
CASSFRGVRETQYF
TGTGCCAGCAGCTTCCGGGGTGTGCGAGAGACCCAGTACTTC